The T cell receptor beta chain under discussion was sequenced for a study of blood T cell repertoires in COVID-19. The trim removed 2 bases at V and 3 bases at J, leaving 3 bases unmatched. The CDR3 is 14 amino acids. Germline CDR1 reads LGHNA; CDR2 reads YNFKEQ. Assay: immunoSEQ multiplex PCR; the TCRdb copy retains only in-frame clones and omits some. The top ten clones hold over 0.2% of a sample with some 700,000 clones, around 89% of them seen once. Input material: peripheral blood. The TCR comes from a woman younger than 35 with acute or convalescent COVID-19. This chain connects TRBV4-2 to TRBJ2-7; TRBD2 matches at 8 bases. Here the CDR3 DNA reads TGTGCCAGCAGCCAAAATAGCGGGGACTACGAGCAGTACTTC. Encoded protein: CASSQNSGDYEQYF.